A selection of T cell receptor beta chains follows, all from one sample in a study of blood T cell repertoires in COVID-19. The protocol was immunoSEQ multiplex PCR, while the TCRdb copy is restricted to in-frame clones and leaves out a portion. The table records over 200,000 clones, approximately 84% of them present only once. What was sequenced was PBMCs or T cells enriched from blood (not recorded which). These receptors originate from a man in his sixties who had recovered from COVID-19. CDR3s include the opening cysteine and the closing phenylalanine or tryptophan. The D gene is left open where the match is weak. Size values are once, few and many counts, or a class for expanded clones, and some rows have none.

V gene: TRBV5-1
clone size: -
D gene: -
J gene: TRBJ2-3
CDR3 DNA: TGCGCCAGCAGCTTTGGCCCAAGCACAGATACGCAGTATTTT
CDR3 protein: CASSFGPSTDTQYF

V gene: TRBV7-9
clone size: -
D gene: -
J gene: TRBJ2-7
CDR3 DNA: TGTGCCAGCAGCGACAGGGAGCAGTACTTC
CDR3 protein: CASSDREQYF

V gene: TRBV6-2/TRBV6-3
clone size: -
D gene: -
J gene: TRBJ1-5
CDR3 DNA: TGTGCCAGCAGTCGACAGCTCAATCAGCTCCAGCATTTT
CDR3 protein: CASSRQLNQLQHF

V gene: TRBV21-1
clone size: few
D gene: -
J gene: TRBJ1-5
CDR3 DNA: TGTGCCAGCAGCAAAGTAGAGGGACAGGGAATAGCGGGCAATCAGCCCCAGCATTTT
CDR3 protein: CASSKVEGQGIAGNQPQHF

V gene: TRBV12-5
clone size: few
D gene: -
J gene: TRBJ2-2
CDR3 DNA: TGTGCTAGTGGTTTGGCTCGACAGGCAAGAAGGAACACCGGGGAGCTGTTTTTT
CDR3 protein: CASGLARQARRNTGELFF

V gene: TRBV19
clone size: -
D gene: TRBD1
J gene: TRBJ1-4
CDR3 DNA: TGTGCCAGTAGTATGCTGGGACAGGGCTATAATGAAAAACTGTTTTTT
CDR3 protein: CASSMLGQGYNEKLFF

V gene: TRBV11-3
clone size: -
D gene: -
J gene: TRBJ2-5
CDR3 DNA: TGTGCCAGCAGCTTAGAAGTTGTCGCGGGGGAGACCCAGTACTTC
CDR3 protein: CASSLEVVAGETQYF

V gene: TRBV2
clone size: -
D gene: -
J gene: TRBJ1-4
CDR3 DNA: TGTGCCAGCAGTGCCACAGGGTATAATGAAAAACTGTTTTTT
CDR3 protein: CASSATGYNEKLFF

V gene: TRBV18
clone size: -
D gene: -
J gene: TRBJ2-4
CDR3 DNA: TGTGCCAGCTCGACAGACGGGTTAGCCAAAAACATTCAGTACTTC
CDR3 protein: CASSTDGLAKNIQYF

V gene: TRBV25-1
clone size: -
D gene: TRBD1
J gene: TRBJ2-3
CDR3 DNA: TGTGCCAGCAGTGAAGGGGGGACAGGGGGCGCGAACACAGATACGCAGTATTTT
CDR3 protein: CASSEGGTGGANTDTQYF

V gene: TRBV7-2
clone size: -
D gene: -
J gene: TRBJ1-2
CDR3 DNA: TGTGCCAGCAGCTTACGAGGTCTCGAGCTTATGGGCTACACCTTC
CDR3 protein: CASSLRGLELMGYTF

V gene: TRBV7-9
clone size: -
D gene: -
J gene: TRBJ1-6
CDR3 DNA: TGTGCCAGCAGCCCGGACTCGATTAGGAATTCACCCCTCCACTTT
CDR3 protein: CASSPDSIRNSPLHF

V gene: TRBV5-1
clone size: few
D gene: TRBD1
J gene: TRBJ1-1
CDR3 DNA: TGCGCCAGCAGCTCAGGGGGCGCGAGGAACACTGAAGCTTTCTTT
CDR3 protein: CASSSGGARNTEAFF

V gene: TRBV3-1/TRBV3-2
clone size: -
D gene: TRBD1
J gene: TRBJ2-7
CDR3 DNA: TGTGCCAGCAGCAAAGACGGGACAGGGGCTTACGAGCAGTACTTC
CDR3 protein: CASSKDGTGAYEQYF

V gene: TRBV11-3
clone size: -
D gene: TRBD2
J gene: TRBJ2-5
CDR3 DNA: TGTGCCAGCAGCTCCCGGGAGGTCTCTGGCCAAGAGACCCAGTACTTC
CDR3 protein: CASSSREVSGQETQYF

V gene: TRBV9
clone size: many
D gene: -
J gene: TRBJ1-2
CDR3 DNA: TGTGCCAGCAGCGGGGGGGGCCCCACGGGTAGCTATGGCTACACCTTC
CDR3 protein: CASSGGGPTGSYGYTF

V gene: TRBV4-3
clone size: -
D gene: -
J gene: TRBJ1-3
CDR3 DNA: TGCGCCAGCAGTCGAGGACAGTTCGGAAACACCATATATTTT
CDR3 protein: CASSRGQFGNTIYF

V gene: TRBV7-2
clone size: once
D gene: -
J gene: TRBJ2-5
CDR3 DNA: TGTGCCAGCAGCCCTAATGGCGGAACGGCATTAGAGACCCAGTACTTC
CDR3 protein: CASSPNGGTALETQYF

V gene: TRBV6-2/TRBV6-3
clone size: -
D gene: TRBD1
J gene: TRBJ1-5
CDR3 DNA: TGTGCCAGCAGTATGCACCTTCGAGACAGGGTCTATAGCAATCAGCCCCAGCATTTT
CDR3 protein: CASSMHLRDRVYSNQPQHF

V gene: TRBV19
clone size: -
D gene: -
J gene: TRBJ1-6
CDR3 DNA: TGTGCCAGTAGGATAAGGACAGCCGGCCTACCAAATTCACCCCTCCACTTT
CDR3 protein: CASRIRTAGLPNSPLHF

V gene: TRBV9
clone size: -
D gene: -
J gene: TRBJ1-5
CDR3 DNA: TGTGCCAGCAGCGTAGACTATAGCAATCAGCCCCAGCATTTT
CDR3 protein: CASSVDYSNQPQHF

V gene: TRBV5-1
clone size: -
D gene: TRBD1
J gene: TRBJ1-4
CDR3 DNA: TGCGCCAGCAGCCAGACAGGGTCTAATGAAAAACTGTTTTTT
CDR3 protein: CASSQTGSNEKLFF

V gene: TRBV6-5
clone size: -
D gene: TRBD1
J gene: TRBJ2-7
CDR3 DNA: TGTGCCAGCAGCCGCGGGACAGGGTTCTCCTACGAGCAGTACTTC
CDR3 protein: CASSRGTGFSYEQYF

V gene: TRBV28
clone size: -
D gene: TRBD1
J gene: TRBJ1-2
CDR3 DNA: TGTGCCAGCAGACCGGACAGGGCTTCTAACTATGGCTACACCTTC
CDR3 protein: CASRPDRASNYGYTF

V gene: TRBV7-9
clone size: -
D gene: -
J gene: TRBJ2-7
CDR3 DNA: TGTGCCAGCAGCTTACAGGGGCAATTCGACGAGCAGTACTTC
CDR3 protein: CASSLQGQFDEQYF

V gene: TRBV7-2
clone size: -
D gene: -
J gene: TRBJ1-2
CDR3 DNA: TGTGCCAGCAGCCAAGGAGGGGTAGCTAACTATGGCTACACCTTC
CDR3 protein: CASSQGGVANYGYTF

V gene: TRBV2
clone size: -
D gene: -
J gene: TRBJ1-5
CDR3 DNA: TGTGCCAGCAGTCCCCGTGAGCGGGTGAGACAGCCCCAGCATTTT
CDR3 protein: CASSPRERVRQPQHF

V gene: TRBV7-2
clone size: -
D gene: -
J gene: TRBJ1-6
CDR3 DNA: TGTGCCAGCAGCAACCAAGGGGGAGATAATTCACCCCTCCACTTT
CDR3 protein: CASSNQGGDNSPLHF

V gene: TRBV25-1
clone size: -
D gene: -
J gene: TRBJ1-3
CDR3 DNA: TGTGCCAGCAGTGGACGGGGTGGAAACACCATATATTTT
CDR3 protein: CASSGRGGNTIYF

V gene: TRBV29-1
clone size: -
D gene: -
J gene: TRBJ2-3
CDR3 DNA: TGCAGCGTTGCGGGGGACACAGATACGCAGTATTTT
CDR3 protein: CSVAGDTDTQYF

V gene: TRBV10-2
clone size: -
D gene: -
J gene: TRBJ2-7
CDR3 DNA: TGCGCCAGCAGTTTTGGGGCCCGTGGTGACGAGCAGTACTTC
CDR3 protein: CASSFGARGDEQYF

V gene: TRBV19
clone size: once
D gene: -
J gene: TRBJ1-5
CDR3 DNA: TGTGCCAGTAATCAGGACACCAATAGCAATCAGCCCCAGCATTTT
CDR3 protein: CASNQDTNSNQPQHF

V gene: TRBV10-3
clone size: -
D gene: TRBD1
J gene: TRBJ1-2
CDR3 DNA: TGTGCCATCAGTGAAGGCGGGACAGGGTATGGCTACACCTTC
CDR3 protein: CAISEGGTGYGYTF

V gene: TRBV25-1
clone size: -
D gene: TRBD1
J gene: TRBJ1-1
CDR3 DNA: TGTGCCAGCAGTGAAGTAGGGGGCTTTCAGAACACTGAAGCTTTCTTT
CDR3 protein: CASSEVGGFQNTEAFF

V gene: TRBV7-2
clone size: -
D gene: TRBD2
J gene: TRBJ2-7
CDR3 DNA: TGTGCCAGCAGCAATAGCGGGACCTTATACGAGCAGTACTTC
CDR3 protein: CASSNSGTLYEQYF

V gene: TRBV11-2
clone size: -
D gene: -
J gene: TRBJ2-2
CDR3 DNA: TGTGCCAGCAGCCCCACTACAGGGTTCGGGGAGCTGTTTTTT
CDR3 protein: CASSPTTGFGELFF

V gene: TRBV2
clone size: -
D gene: TRBD1
J gene: TRBJ1-4
CDR3 DNA: TGTGCCAGCAGTGGCCGGGACAGGGGGCCTGAAAAACTGTTTTTT
CDR3 protein: CASSGRDRGPEKLFF

V gene: TRBV7-8
clone size: -
D gene: -
J gene: TRBJ1-6
CDR3 DNA: TGTGCCAGCAGCTTAGGGTTCGGTTCACCCCTCCACTTT
CDR3 protein: CASSLGFGSPLHF

V gene: TRBV9
clone size: -
D gene: TRBD1
J gene: TRBJ1-4
CDR3 DNA: TGTGCCAGCAGCTCCACGGGACAGGTCTTCGAAAAACTGTTTTTT
CDR3 protein: CASSSTGQVFEKLFF

V gene: TRBV20-1
clone size: -
D gene: -
J gene: TRBJ1-2
CDR3 DNA: TGCAGTGCTAGTAGAGGTGGATATGGCTACACCTTC
CDR3 protein: CSASRGGYGYTF

V gene: TRBV7-9
clone size: -
D gene: TRBD2
J gene: TRBJ2-7
CDR3 DNA: TGTGCCAGCAGCTTAACTTTTTCACAGGGACTAGCGAAGTCCCACGAGCAGTACTTC
CDR3 protein: CASSLTFSQGLAKSHEQYF

V gene: TRBV3-1/TRBV3-2
clone size: -
D gene: -
J gene: TRBJ2-7
CDR3 DNA: TGTGCCAGCAGCACCGAGGTGTTTTCCTACGAGCAGTACTTC
CDR3 protein: CASSTEVFSYEQYF

V gene: TRBV5-5
clone size: -
D gene: -
J gene: TRBJ2-7
CDR3 DNA: TGTGCCAGCAGCTTGTTGGACAATTACGAGCAGTACTTC
CDR3 protein: CASSLLDNYEQYF

V gene: TRBV6-5
clone size: -
D gene: -
J gene: TRBJ2-1
CDR3 DNA: TGTGCCAGCAGCTTCGGACAGAACTACAATGAGCAGTTCTTC
CDR3 protein: CASSFGQNYNEQFF

V gene: TRBV7-2
clone size: once
D gene: TRBD1
J gene: TRBJ1-5
CDR3 DNA: TGTGCCAGCAGCAAGGACAGGGGGCGGCATCAGCCCCAGCATTTT
CDR3 protein: CASSKDRGRHQPQHF

V gene: TRBV7-2
clone size: -
D gene: -
J gene: TRBJ1-6
CDR3 DNA: TGTGCCAGCAGACCTCAGCCGGGGGGGAATTCACCCCTCCACTTT
CDR3 protein: CASRPQPGGNSPLHF

V gene: TRBV5-1
clone size: -
D gene: TRBD1
J gene: TRBJ1-4
CDR3 DNA: TGCGCCAGCAGCAGGACAGGGGGCGCGGGTGAAAAACTGTTTTTT
CDR3 protein: CASSRTGGAGEKLFF

V gene: TRBV6-2/TRBV6-3
clone size: -
D gene: TRBD1
J gene: TRBJ2-7
CDR3 DNA: TGTGCCAGCAGTACCCGGGACAGGGTTTCCTACGAGCAGTACTTC
CDR3 protein: CASSTRDRVSYEQYF

V gene: TRBV9
clone size: -
D gene: -
J gene: TRBJ2-5
CDR3 DNA: TGTGCCAGCAGCCCCGGACAGTCGAAAGAGACCCAGTACTTC
CDR3 protein: CASSPGQSKETQYF

V gene: TRBV6-2/TRBV6-3
clone size: -
D gene: TRBD1
J gene: TRBJ1-5
CDR3 DNA: TGTGCCAGCAGTCTTACAGGGGGTCGTCAGCCCCAGCATTTT
CDR3 protein: CASSLTGGRQPQHF

V gene: TRBV7-2
clone size: -
D gene: -
J gene: TRBJ2-5
CDR3 DNA: TGTGCCAGCAGCTCACAGGGCCAAGAGACCCAGTACTTC
CDR3 protein: CASSSQGQETQYF

V gene: TRBV4-3
clone size: -
D gene: -
J gene: TRBJ1-2
CDR3 DNA: TGCGCCAGCAGCCAAGATGCGCGGGGGATCGGGAACTATGGCTACACCTTC
CDR3 protein: CASSQDARGIGNYGYTF

V gene: TRBV4-3
clone size: few
D gene: -
J gene: TRBJ1-2
CDR3 DNA: TGCGCCAGCAGCCAAGGTTACAGGGATTCTTATGGCTACACCTTC
CDR3 protein: CASSQGYRDSYGYTF

V gene: TRBV20-1
clone size: -
D gene: -
J gene: TRBJ2-7
CDR3 DNA: TGCAGTGCTAGTCAGCAGGGCTACGAGCAGTACTTC
CDR3 protein: CSASQQGYEQYF

V gene: TRBV6-2/TRBV6-3
clone size: -
D gene: -
J gene: TRBJ2-7
CDR3 DNA: TGTGCCAGCAGTTATGGTCTCGGCAGGTCCTACGAGCAGTACTTC
CDR3 protein: CASSYGLGRSYEQYF

V gene: TRBV7-6
clone size: -
D gene: TRBD1
J gene: TRBJ1-2
CDR3 DNA: TGTGCCAGCAGCTTTGGGACAGGGGCGGGTGGCTACACCTTC
CDR3 protein: CASSFGTGAGGYTF

V gene: TRBV18
clone size: -
D gene: -
J gene: TRBJ1-2
CDR3 DNA: TGTGCCAGCTCACCAGAAAGGGGCAGTGGCTACACCTTC
CDR3 protein: CASSPERGSGYTF

V gene: TRBV7-7
clone size: -
D gene: -
J gene: TRBJ2-2
CDR3 DNA: TGTGCTAGCAGTCCGGACACATTATACACCGGGGAGCTGTTTTTT
CDR3 protein: CASSPDTLYTGELFF